There are many counts of the clone carrying this T cell receptor beta chain. The CDR3 runs to 15 residues. Germline CDR1 is SGHRS and CDR2 is YFSETQ. Trimming cost V 2 bases and J 6 bases; bases outside gene matches: 4. The lymph nodes were axillary draining lymph nodes from breast cancer patients. These data are taken from a study of breast tumors, draining lymph nodes, adjacent tissues. MiXCR, run by TCRdb on the multiplex PCR reads, gives a single entry per CDR3 protein. Of hundreds of thousands of distinct CDR3 sequences listed, around 32% are singletons. The sequence came from a female donor with breast cancer. Some clones in this sample may be carry-over from other donors' samples. The gene calls are TRBV5-1 and TRBJ2-7; 14 bases align to TRBD2. Sequencing was done on a sample of axillary lymph node tissue. Written as DNA, the CDR3 is TGCGCCAGCAGCTTTTCCGGGACTAGCGGGAGCGAGCAGTACTTC. Protein: CASSFSGTSGSEQYF.